The entry below describes one T cell receptor (beta chain). No antigen is known for it. The V gene end was trimmed by 4 bases and the J gene end by 9 bases; junction bases not matched to a gene: 11. The length of the CDR3 is 15 residues. CDR1 is SGHNT, CDR2 YYREEE, per germline (reference sequence). TCRdb's table, derived via immunoSEQ multiplex PCR, lists solely in-frame clones and lacks some. The data contain hundreds of thousands of clones, approximately 88% of them singletons. These data originate in a study of cytomegalovirus exposure and HLA in healthy donors. General study results and limits: Most TCRs appeared rarely, but some public TCRs recurred in many donors. Cytomegalovirus-associated TCR beta chains were listed, numbering roughly 150.

This TCR came from a woman aged 18-29 years in good health and CMV-seronegative. The specimen was PBMCs. This sequence joins TRBV5-4 and TRBJ1-2; TRBD1 agrees at 11 bases. The CDR3 DNA follows: TGTGCCAGCAGCACCTCAATCGGACAGGGGGCTAGCTACACCTTC. It translates to CASSTSIGQGASYTF.